This TCR beta chain was captured in a study of blood T cells in healthy people across ages. Using a J-beta primer mix together with a sample-barcoded 5' primer, a second PCR was run for about 7 to 12 cycles. From the 5' RACE reads, TCRdb called clonotypes with MiXCR, one entry per CDR3 protein. The sample carries about 1,500,000 distinct CDR3 sequences, approximately 30% recorded once. Concerning this clonotype: A read error may produce the germline difference seen at one junction end.

The clonotype comes from a woman younger than 45 in good health. Material for sequencing was blood.

The CDR3 DNA reads TGCAGCGCTTCCCAGGGCCTTGAGCGTGGCCACACCTTC. Protein: CSASQGLERGHTF. This chain uses TRBV29-1 with TRBJ1-2; D might be TRBD1 (5 bases). Germline V gives CDR1 SQVTM, CDR2 ANQGSEA. This CDR3 spans 13 amino acids.